Listed here are 28 T cell receptor beta chains from one sample, sequenced in a study of early T cells in non-severe SARS-CoV-2 infection. TCRdb independently ran MiXCR on the 5' RACE reads; one entry per CDR3 protein. Of fewer than 70,000 distinct CDR3 sequences in the sample, about 4.9% are singletons; the top ten hold 3.5% to 4%. The source material was whole blood, sampled at baseline. The receptors stem from an adult who was a healthcare worker with PCR-confirmed SARS-CoV-2 infection or an uninfected control (not recorded which). The donor label of this sample is uncertain.

Many counts were recorded for this clonotype. The chain has TRBV5-1 and TRBJ2-1; weak D call: TRBD2 (6 bases). The length of the CDR3 is 16 residues. Trimming shortened V by 0 bases and J by 3 bases, and 13 bases separated the two germline ends. The germline gives CDR1 SGHRS, CDR2 YFSETQ. CDR3 DNA sequence: TGCGCCAGCAGCTTGGGGGCCGGGACTGGCTACAATGAGCAGTTCTTC. It is translated as CASSLGAGTGYNEQFF. Filled out from reference TRBV5-1 and TRBJ2-1, the complete variable domain reads KAGVTQTPRYLIKTRGQQVTLSCSPISGHRSVSWYQQTPGQGLQFLFEYFSETQRNKGNFPGRFSGRQFSNSRSEMNVSTLELGDSALYLCASSLGAGTGYNEQFFGPGTRLTVL.

The chain combines TRBV7-9 with TRBJ2-3; D gene ambiguous. Trimming left V 1 base short and J 3 bases short, with 11 bases between. Germline CDR1 is SEHNR and CDR2 is FQNEAQ (reference sequence). CDR3 size: 15 residues. Here the CDR3 reads CASSLGVQLTDTQYF. The CDR3 nucleotides read TGTGCCAGCAGCTTAGGGGTTCAGCTTACAGATACGCAGTATTTT. Combining the CDR3 with reference TRBV7-9 and TRBJ2-3 gives the whole variable domain DTGVSQNPRHKITKRGQNVTFRCDPISEHNRLYWYRQTLGQGPEFLTYFQNEAQLEKSRLLSDRFSAERPKGSFSTLEIQRTEQGDSAMYLCASSLGVQLTDTQYFGPGTRLTVL.

In its sample, this clonotype was seen many times. The rearrangement links TRBV6-5 to TRBJ2-1; 11 bases align to TRBD2. The CDR3 length is 18 residues. Germline CDR1 and CDR2: MNHEY and SVGAGI. V was clipped by 6 bases and J by 2 bases; unmatched bases: 12. The CDR3 region is CASRRGTSGRPPYNEQFF. The CDR3 DNA sequence: TGTGCCAGCAGACGCGGGACTAGCGGTCGTCCGCCCTACAATGAGCAGTTCTTC.

This clonotype was counted at least ten times. The rearrangement links TRBV7-2 to TRBJ2-5; no definite D call. Germline assignment: CDR1 SGHTA and CDR2 FQGNSA. The CDR3 consists of 14 residues. The V and J ends lost 1 base and 2 bases respectively, with 8 bases between them. The CDR3 protein is CASSLEWQQETQYF. The CDR3 region has the DNA TGTGCCAGCAGCTTAGAATGGCAACAAGAGACCCAGTACTTC.

This clonotype was detected many times. In DNA, the CDR3 is TGTGCCAGCAGTGAACTAGCGGGGATGCATACGCAGTATTTT. Protein product: CASSELAGMHTQYF. The chain recombines TRBV6-5 with TRBJ2-3; 10 bases align to TRBD2. V lost 5 bases to trimming and J lost 7 bases; unmatched junction nucleotides: 6. CDR1 MNHEY and CDR2 SVGAGI come from the germline V gene. The CDR3 totals 14 residues.

The chain links TRBV5-4 to TRBJ1-1, with unresolved D. Trimming removed 2 bases from V and 7 bases from J, with 9 bases in between. The CDR3 loop spans 12 amino acids. Germline-derived CDR1 and CDR2 are SGHNT and YYREEE (reference sequence). The CDR3 DNA reads TGTGCCAGCAGCTTCTCTTACGGTGAAGCTTTCTTT. Translated, it gives CASSFSYGEAFF.

This chain uses TRBV18 with TRBJ2-4, with a tentative D call TRBD1 (5 bases). Trimming removed 2 bases at V and 0 bases at J, with 8 bases between. This CDR3 comprises 15 residues. In germline, CDR1 is KGHSH, CDR2 LQKENI. The CDR3 spells CASSPSTAAKNIQYF. In nucleotides, the CDR3 is TGTGCCAGCTCACCATCGACAGCAGCCAAAAACATTCAGTACTTC.

This clonotype was observed many times. CDR3 residues: CASSRDIDQPQHF. The CDR3 nucleotides are TGTGCCAGCAGTCGGGACATAGATCAGCCCCAGCATTTT. The V and J genes are TRBV6-5 and TRBJ1-5; the D gene is possibly TRBD1 (6 bases). This CDR3 has 13 amino acids. CDR1 MNHEY and CDR2 SVGAGI come from the germline V gene. The V end was cut by 5 bases, the J end by 5 bases, with 10 bases between.

The V and J genes are TRBV11-3 and TRBJ1-3, with D perhaps matching TRBD1 (6 bases). CDR1 is SGHNT and CDR2 is YENEEA in the germline V gene. The CDR3 is 16 residues long. Trimming removed 5 bases from V and 8 bases from J, with 22 bases in between. The CDR3 DNA follows: TGTGCCAGCAGCCCGGTAGCTCGGGGGGACATAGACACCATATATTTT. It encodes CASSPVARGDIDTIYF.

This clonotype was detected many times. CDR3 coding DNA: TGCGCCAGCAGCCAAGTGGGCGGGGGGACGAGGAACACTGAAGCTTTCTTT. Its translation: CASSQVGGGTRNTEAFF. The chain employs TRBV4-3 and TRBJ1-1; D is possibly TRBD1 (5 bases). Per germline, CDR1 LGHNA and CDR2 YSLEER. Between the trimmed V and J ends, which lost 1 base and 1 base, there was a span of 16 bases. This CDR3 has 17 residues.

In this sample, this clonotype turned up many times. The rearrangement uses TRBV20-1 and TRBJ1-5; D is unresolved. The CDR3 totals 14 residues. Germline CDR1 DFQATT, CDR2 SNEGSKA (reference sequence). The V end was cut by 4 bases, the J end by 0 bases, with 10 bases between. The CDR3 nucleotides are TGCAGTGCTACAGATGACTATAGCAATCAGCCCCAGCATTTT. This gives the protein CSATDDYSNQPQHF.

V is TRBV7-9 and J is TRBJ1-2; 10 bases match TRBD1. The CDR3 runs to 13 residues. Trimming removed 4 bases from V and 8 bases from J; junction bases left unmatched: 4. Looked up from germline, CDR1 is SEHNR and CDR2 is FQNEAQ (reference sequence). CDR3 in DNA: TGTGCCAGCAGCTCGGGACAGGGGAGCGGCTACACCTTC. This codes for CASSSGQGSGYTF.

This clonotype was picked up many times. The rearrangement links TRBV19 to TRBJ2-3, with TRBD1 matching over 9 bases. V shed 6 bases and J 6 bases; nucleotides not matched to a gene: 4. The germline V gene has CDR1 LNHDA and CDR2 SQIVND (reference sequence). The CDR3 runs 13 residues. CDR3: CASSLDRGDTQYF. CDR3 DNA: TGTGCCAGTAGCCTGGACAGGGGCGATACGCAGTATTTT.

V and J are TRBV5-4 and TRBJ2-1, with D maybe TRBD1 (6 bases). This CDR3 contains 14 residues. Germline loops: CDR1 SGHNT, CDR2 YYREEE (reference sequence). Trimming took 4 bases from V and 6 from J, leaving 14 bases between them. This CDR3 is CASSRKGVFNEQFF. The CDR3 bases are TGTGCCAGCAGCCGCAAGGGGGTTTTCAATGAGCAGTTCTTC.

This chain joins TRBV9 and TRBJ2-7, with 7 bases matching TRBD1. Per the germline V gene, CDR1 is SGDLS and CDR2 is YYNGEE. The CDR3 loop spans 14 amino acids. The junction had 9 bases not matched to a gene; V was cut back by 4 bases and J by 5 bases. In nucleotides, the CDR3 is TGTGCCAGCAGCATTGGTCAGGGGGTCAACGAGCAGTACTTC. Protein: CASSIGQGVNEQYF.

This clonotype was observed many times. The rearrangement joins TRBV6-1 to TRBJ1-5; a possible D gene is TRBD1 (5 bases). The CDR3 is 14 residues long. In germline, CDR1 is MNHNS, CDR2 SASEGT. V dropped 4 bases and J dropped 6 bases, with 13 bases sitting between them. CDR3 in DNA: TGTGCCAGCAGTGTGGCAGGGTCGGGTCAGCCCCAGCATTTT. This sequence encodes CASSVAGSGQPQHF.

Many counts were recorded for this clonotype. CDR3 protein: CASSLGLAVVDEQFF. The CDR3 bases are TGTGCCAGCAGCTTAGGGCTAGCGGTGGTGGATGAGCAGTTCTTC. V and J are TRBV7-9 and TRBJ2-1, with 7 bases that match TRBD2. The CDR3 runs to 15 residues. V was pared by 1 base and J by 8 bases, with 8 bases of the junction left unmatched. Germline V gives CDR1 SEHNR, CDR2 FQNEAQ (reference sequence).

At least ten counts were recorded for this clonotype. This sequence joins TRBV6-1 and TRBJ2-1, with TRBD1 matching 9 bases. Germline CDR1 is MNHNS and CDR2 is SASEGT. The CDR3 has 13 residues. After removal of 11 bases from V and 7 bases from J, the junction contained 9 bases not matched to a gene. Written as DNA, the CDR3 is TGTGCCGAACGGGACAGGGAATCGAATGAGCAGTTCTTC. It is translated as CAERDRESNEQFF.

The rearrangement joins TRBV5-4 to TRBJ2-7; D is perhaps TRBD1 (6 bases). V was clipped by 1 base and J by 5 bases, with 16 bases between them. The CDR3 runs 15 residues. From germline, CDR1 is SGHNT and CDR2 YYREEE (reference sequence). CDR3 DNA sequence: TGTGCCAGCAGCTTGCTGAGAGGGGGTCAAGACGAGCAGTACTTC. It encodes CASSLLRGGQDEQYF.

This clonotype was recorded many times. The chain recombines TRBV7-2 with TRBJ2-7; tentatively, D is TRBD2 (5 bases). The CDR3 is 12 amino acids. Germline V gene lookup returns CDR1 SGHTA and CDR2 FQGNSA. The germline V and J ends were trimmed by 3 bases and 4 bases, with 7 bases remaining between them. The CDR3 reads CASSLDLYEQYF. DNA for the CDR3: TGTGCCAGCAGCTTGGACTTGTACGAGCAGTACTTC.

The table lists this clonotype with a few counts. The rearrangement links TRBV15 to TRBJ2-3; 8 nucleotides align to TRBD2. Germline CDR1 is LNHNV and CDR2 is YYDKDF (reference sequence). J gave up 2 bases and V 4 bases, and 5 bases lay outside the gene matches. The CDR3 length is 15 residues. The CDR3 region is CATSKGGGLTDTQYF. DNA of the CDR3: TGTGCCACCAGCAAGGGCGGGGGGCTCACAGATACGCAGTATTTT.

This clonotype appeared many times. The chain carries TRBV12-3 or TRBV12-4 and TRBJ2-7; no definite D call. V lost 8 bases to trimming and J lost 4 bases, with 18 bases between them. The length of the CDR3 is 14 residues. Written as DNA, the CDR3 is TGTGCCAGCCGCTTTGAGACTTCGTCTTACGAGCAGTACTTC. This translates into CASRFETSSYEQYF.

This clonotype came up many times. V is TRBV28 and J is TRBJ1-2; D is ambiguous. Deletions cut 6 bases from V and 7 bases from J, with 18 bases between. Germline assignment: CDR1 MDHEN and CDR2 SYDVKM. The CDR3 runs 14 residues. CDR3 bases: TGTGCCAGCAGCACGACGGGGTATATGGGTGGCTACACCTTC. Amino acid sequence: CASSTTGYMGGYTF.

Concerning this clonotype itself: A much larger clone differs by one base, so this may be a read error. CDR3 sequence: CASSTGQGPSNYGHTF. CDR3 in DNA: TGTGCCAGCAGCACCGGACAGGGCCCCTCAAACTATGGCCACACCTTC. The J gene is TRBJ1-2, the V gene TRBV7-9, with 8 nucleotides matching TRBD1. The germline V gene encodes CDR1 SEHNR and CDR2 FQNEAQ (reference sequence). The CDR3 extends over 16 amino acids.

The genes are TRBV2 and TRBJ2-5; 13 bases fit TRBD2. CDR1 and CDR2 (germline): SNHLY, FYNNEI. CDR3 size: 15 residues. V was clipped by 6 bases and J by 3 bases; unmatched bases: 4. CDR3 loop: CASRELAGGKETQYF. CDR3 DNA sequence: TGTGCCAGCAGGGAACTAGCGGGGGGGAAAGAGACCCAGTACTTC.

The sample holds many counts of this clonotype. J is TRBJ2-1 and V is TRBV7-2, with TRBD2 as a possible D gene (6 bases). The CDR3 contains 15 residues. CDR1 and CDR2 from the germline V gene are SGHTA and FQGNSA. Trimming pared 5 bases from V and 4 bases from J, leaving 15 bases between. CDR3 coding DNA: TGTGCCAGCAGCCCCGGGGGTCCGGGGTACAATGAGCAGTTCTTC. It specifies CASSPGGPGYNEQFF.

This clonotype has just a few counts. The CDR3: CASSALNIDTQYF. The CDR3 DNA reads TGTGCCAGTAGTGCCTTAAATATAGATACGCAGTATTTT. This rearrangement joins TRBV19 to TRBJ2-3; unclear D gene. Trimming took 5 bases from V and 5 from J, leaving 11 bases between them. This CDR3 contains 13 residues. CDR1 is LNHDA, CDR2 SQIVND, per germline (reference sequence).

The sample holds many counts of this clonotype. The chain joins TRBV6-2 or TRBV6-3 to TRBJ2-1; 15 nucleotides line up with TRBD2. Germline CDR1 and CDR2: MNHEY and SVGEGT. The CDR3 length is 18 residues. V lost 4 bases, J lost 7 bases, and 11 bases stayed unmatched. As DNA, the CDR3 is TGTGCCAGCAGTTTTGGAGGACTAGCGGGGGGGCGTGTAAATGAGCAGTTCTTC. As protein: CASSFGGLAGGRVNEQFF.